The 16 T cell receptor beta chains in this list originate from one sample, sequenced in a study of control samples from healthy donors and cancer patients. Profiling relied on immunoSEQ multiplex PCR, and the TCRdb table lists in-frame clones only, not all of them. The table lists around 130,000 clones, under 95% of them singletons. Source material: blood. Receptor source: a young man in good health.

This clone occurred once. DNA of the CDR3: TGTGCCAGCAGTATCCCCGACCATCTGGGTCAGCCCCAGCATTTT. Translation: CASSIPDHLGQPQHF. V usage is TRBV6-6 and J usage is TRBJ1-5; no definite D call. Germline V lookup: CDR1 MNHNY, CDR2 SVGAGI (reference sequence). The CDR3 covers 15 residues. V was pared by 5 bases and J by 6 bases, with 17 bases between.

This chain uses TRBV6-1 with TRBJ2-1; D unclear. The CDR3 covers 12 residues. The germline V gene has CDR1 MNHNS and CDR2 SASEGT. Deletions cut 6 bases from V and 0 bases from J, with 3 bases between. DNA for the CDR3: TGTGCCAGCAGAAGCTCCTACAATGAGCAGTTCTTC. Its protein is CASRSSYNEQFF.

This clone was detected once. This chain links TRBV10-3 with TRBJ2-3; TRBD2 is a possible D gene (6 bases). Germline values: CDR1 ENHRY, CDR2 SYGVKD. The CDR3 covers 13 residues. Trimming took off 2 bases at V and 6 bases at J, with 9 bases between the two ends. The CDR3 sequence is CAISEGGKDTQYF. The DNA for the CDR3 is TGTGCCATCAGTGAGGGGGGGAAGGATACGCAGTATTTT.

This rearrangement joins TRBV4-1 to TRBJ2-7, with 11 bases matching TRBD1. V lost 0 bases, J lost 6 bases, and 13 bases stayed unmatched. The CDR3 covers 18 residues. Germline V gene lookup returns CDR1 MGHRA and CDR2 YSYEKL. The CDR3 coding sequence is TGCGCCAGCAGCCAAGATCGGACAGGGGGCTCCTTGTTTGGCGAGCAGTACTTC. Translating gives CASSQDRTGGSLFGEQYF.

The genes are TRBV18 and TRBJ2-2; 7 bases are shared with TRBD1. J lost 3 bases, V lost 2 bases, and 6 bases had no gene match. CDR1 KGHSH and CDR2 LQKENI come from the germline V gene. CDR3 length: 16 amino acids. In DNA, the CDR3 is TGTGCCAGCTCACCAGCCGGGACAGATTACACCGGGGAGCTGTTTTTT. Protein sequence: CASSPAGTDYTGELFF.

This rearrangement joins TRBV6-2 or TRBV6-3 to TRBJ1-1; D gene ambiguous. Germline V lookup: CDR1 MNHEY, CDR2 SVGEGT. This CDR3 has 12 amino acids. With 5 bases removed from V and 0 bases from J, the gap between germline ends came to 4 bases. The CDR3 DNA reads as TGTGCCAGCAGTAAACTGAACACTGAAGCTTTCTTT. This translates into CASSKLNTEAFF.

The chain links TRBV2 to TRBJ1-2; no reliable D call. Trimming stripped 3 bases from V and 8 bases from J, with 7 bases between. Germline CDR1 reads SNHLY; CDR2 reads FYNNEI. The CDR3 is 11 amino acids. In nucleotides, the CDR3 is TGTGCCAGCAGTGACGGGAGGGGCTACACCTTC. It is translated as CASSDGRGYTF.

This chain connects TRBV6-6 to TRBJ2-1; the D is unclear. V gave up 2 bases and J gave up 0 bases, with 8 bases separating them. This CDR3 has 15 residues. CDR1 and CDR2 (germline): MNHNY, SVGAGI (reference sequence). In DNA, the CDR3 is TGTGCCAGCAGTTACGGCAGCAGCTCCTACAATGAGCAGTTCTTC. Encoded protein: CASSYGSSSYNEQFF.

V gene TRBV11-2 combines with J gene TRBJ1-2, with D tentatively TRBD1 (6 bases). V was clipped by 1 base and J by 4 bases, with 19 bases between them. CDR1 is SGHAT, CDR2 FQNNGV, per germline. The CDR3 length is 17 residues. CDR3 in amino acids: CASSLGPGGPRGYGYTF. DNA for the CDR3: TGTGCCAGCAGCTTAGGGCCCGGGGGGCCAAGGGGCTATGGCTACACCTTC.

This chain uses TRBV2 with TRBJ1-3, with 8 bases identical to TRBD1. CDR3 size: 16 residues. The V segment lost 6 bases and the J segment 2 bases; nucleotides outside the gene matches: 9. In germline, CDR1 is SNHLY, CDR2 FYNNEI. CDR3 amino acids: CASRPNRGSAGNTIYF. The CDR3 bases are TGTGCCAGCAGGCCCAACAGGGGGTCAGCTGGAAACACCATATATTTT.

This chain uses TRBV30 with TRBJ1-4; unclear D gene. Trimming shortened V by 8 bases and J by 5 bases, and 12 bases separated the two germline ends. The CDR3 loop spans 12 amino acids. The germline gives CDR1 GTSNPN, CDR2 SVGIG (reference sequence). The CDR3 is CAGARQNEKLFF. The DNA for the CDR3 is TGTGCCGGAGCCAGACAAAATGAAAAACTGTTTTTT.

The chain employs TRBV4-1 and TRBJ2-5, with TRBD1 matching 7 bases. The J segment lost 9 bases and the V segment lost 6 bases, leaving 4 bases of the junction unmatched. The CDR3 extends over 11 amino acids. The germline CDR1 and CDR2 sequences are MGHRA and YSYEKL. Here the CDR3 DNA reads TGCGCCAGCAGGACAGGGATGGCCCAGTACTTC. Translation: CASRTGMAQYF.

J is TRBJ2-5 and V is TRBV2; D is possibly TRBD2 (7 bases). The CDR3 consists of 15 residues. The germline V gene encodes CDR1 SNHLY and CDR2 FYNNEI. Deletions cut 0 bases from V and 4 bases from J, with 12 bases between. CDR3 in DNA: TGTGCCAGCAGTGAAGCGGGGGGGCCGGGAGAGACCCAGTACTTC. This encodes CASSEAGGPGETQYF.

This sequence joins TRBV5-1 and TRBJ1-4; tentative D call: TRBD1 (5 bases). CDR1 and CDR2 from the germline V gene are SGHRS and YFSETQ. CDR3 size: 15 residues. The CDR3 loop reads CASRDPVATNEKLFF. DNA for the CDR3: TGCGCGTCCCGGGACCCGGTTGCAACTAATGAAAAACTGTTTTTT.

V gene TRBV9 combines with J gene TRBJ2-5; D remains ambiguous. The germline V gene encodes CDR1 SGDLS and CDR2 YYNGEE. V was clipped by 4 bases and J by 5 bases, with 15 bases between them. There are 14 residues in the CDR3. In nucleotides, the CDR3 is TGTGCCAGCAGCTCCATGCCGGCTACGGAGACCCAGTACTTC. Protein sequence: CASSSMPATETQYF.

This chain connects TRBV3-1 (or the pseudogene TRBV3-2) to TRBJ2-5, with 9 bases matching TRBD2. The V segment lost 3 bases and the J segment 0 bases; nucleotides outside the gene matches: 5. Germline values: CDR1 LGHDT, CDR2 YNNKEL (reference sequence). This CDR3 spans 16 amino acids. The CDR3 spells CASSHYLAGNQETQYF. The CDR3 DNA follows: TGTGCCAGCAGCCATTACCTAGCGGGGAACCAAGAGACCCAGTACTTC.